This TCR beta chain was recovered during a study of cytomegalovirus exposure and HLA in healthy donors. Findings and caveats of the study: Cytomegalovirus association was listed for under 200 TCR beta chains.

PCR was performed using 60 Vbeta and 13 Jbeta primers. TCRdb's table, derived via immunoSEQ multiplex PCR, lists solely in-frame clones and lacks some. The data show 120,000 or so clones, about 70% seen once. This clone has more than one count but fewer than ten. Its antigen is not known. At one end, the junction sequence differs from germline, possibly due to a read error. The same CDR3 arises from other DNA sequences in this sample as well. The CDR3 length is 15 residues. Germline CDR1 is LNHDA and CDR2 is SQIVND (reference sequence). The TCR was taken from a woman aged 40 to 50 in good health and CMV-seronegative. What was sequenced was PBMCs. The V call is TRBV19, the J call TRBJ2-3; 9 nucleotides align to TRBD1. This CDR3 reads CASSDPGQGTDTQYF. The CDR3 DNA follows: TGTGCCAGTAGTGATCCGGGACAGGGCACGGATACGCAGTATTTT.